Following are 24 T cell receptor beta chains from one sample sequenced in a study of blood T cell repertoires in COVID-19 (dated by TCRdb to about 2020). Preparation of the library involved the immunoSEQ multiplex PCR assay. In TCRdb, the immuneACCESS table is reduced to in-frame sequences with V and J assigned. These tables do not hold every clone; where another copy was compared, an unresolved V gene accounts for under half, and the others remain unexplained. The table for this sample lists about 210,000 clones; approximately 89% of them were counted only once. Jointly, the top ten make up about 4.8% of the sample. Sequencing input: peripheral blood. The receptors stem from a woman aged 40 to 55 with acute or convalescent COVID-19.

This chain connects TRBV6-5 to TRBJ1-4; D is possibly TRBD1 (5 bases). Germline V gene lookup returns CDR1 MNHEY and CDR2 SVGAGI. Deletions cut 5 bases from V and 8 bases from J, with 15 bases between. This CDR3 is built from 14 residues. The CDR3 sequence is CASSPGTSDEKLFF. CDR3 bases: TGTGCCAGCAGTCCCGGGACTAGTGACGAAAAACTGTTTTTT.

The chain employs TRBV3-1 (or the pseudogene TRBV3-2) and TRBJ1-1; D gene ambiguous. The CDR3 extends over 13 amino acids. The ends were cut back, 4 bases at V and 8 bases at J, with 14 bases in the middle. Germline values: CDR1 LGHDT, CDR2 YNNKEL (reference sequence). The CDR3 reads CASSPYSTEEAFF. CDR3 sequence (DNA): TGTGCCAGCAGCCCGTACTCAACAGAAGAAGCTTTCTTT.

This chain joins TRBV10-3 and TRBJ1-2; no clear D gene. The germline gives CDR1 ENHRY, CDR2 SYGVKD. V was cut by 10 bases and J by 3 bases, with 18 bases left in between. This CDR3 has 14 residues. DNA of the CDR3: TGTGCCACCACCCCCCGGGGAAGTGACTATGGCTACACCTTC. Residues: CATTPRGSDYGYTF.

The V gene is TRBV4-2, the J gene TRBJ2-4; the D gene is possibly TRBD1 (6 bases). The CDR3 is 15 amino acids. Trimming removed 0 bases at V and 8 bases at J, with 14 bases between. The germline V gene has CDR1 LGHNA and CDR2 YNFKEQ. The CDR3 region has the DNA TGTGCCAGCAGCCAAGATAGGGCAGGGGTATACATTCAGTACTTC. This sequence encodes CASSQDRAGVYIQYF.

This chain joins TRBV2 and TRBJ1-6, with 7 bases that match TRBD1. The V gene's germline CDR1 is SNHLY and CDR2 FYNNEI. The CDR3 has 14 amino acids. The V and J ends lost 5 bases and 10 bases, in that order; junction bases with no gene match: 8. The CDR3 here is CASSTEGTVSPLHF. In DNA form, the CDR3 reads TGTGCCAGCAGTACAGAAGGGACAGTGTCACCCCTCCACTTT.

The chain is built from TRBV15 and TRBJ1-1; the D gene is possibly TRBD1 (6 bases). CDR3 length: 14 residues. Germline V gives CDR1 LNHNV, CDR2 YYDKDF (reference sequence). The V and J ends lost 4 bases and 1 base respectively, with 10 bases between them. For the CDR3, the DNA is TGTGCCACCAGCATCAGGACAGAGAACACTGAAGCTTTCTTT. Translating gives CATSIRTENTEAFF.

This clone was observed at least ten times. This chain connects TRBV7-9 to TRBJ2-6; tentative D call: TRBD2 (5 bases). The V end was cut by 5 bases, the J end by 2 bases, with 19 bases between. Germline lookup yields CDR1 SEHNR and CDR2 FQNEAQ (reference sequence). The CDR3 totals 18 residues. CDR3 bases: TGTGCCAGCAGCCTCTCCACCCGGACTGTGACTGGGGCCAACGTCCTGACTTTC. Translation gives CASSLSTRTVTGANVLTF.

J is TRBJ1-6 and V is TRBV5-1, with D unclear. V was clipped by 0 bases and J by 5 bases, with 9 bases between them. Per germline, CDR1 SGHRS and CDR2 YFSETQ. The CDR3 runs to 15 residues. The CDR3 bases are TGCGCCAGCAGCTTGGGGAGAGCCAATAATTCACCCCTCCACTTT. As protein: CASSLGRANNSPLHF.

This chain links TRBV6-6 with TRBJ1-1; D remains unclear. Trimming left V 2 bases short and J 12 bases short, with 7 bases between. The length of the CDR3 is 10 residues. Germline V gives CDR1 MNHNY, CDR2 SVGAGI (reference sequence). The DNA for the CDR3 is TGTGCCAGCAGTTACGAGTCGTCTTTCTTT. Protein: CASSYESSFF.

This clone was counted at least ten times. The chain couples TRBV19 to TRBJ1-2; 7 nucleotides line up with TRBD1. Germline loops: CDR1 LNHDA, CDR2 SQIVND (reference sequence). The CDR3 totals 13 residues. Trimming removed 5 bases from V and 7 bases from J; junction bases left unmatched: 7. The CDR3 loop reads CASSLGQASGYTF. CDR3 DNA sequence: TGTGCCAGTAGTCTCGGACAGGCAAGTGGCTACACCTTC.

This clone was counted many times. This chain connects TRBV6-5 to TRBJ2-7, with 9 positions matching TRBD1. V was clipped by 6 bases and J by 4 bases; unmatched bases: 7. Germline-derived CDR1 and CDR2 are MNHEY and SVGAGI. The CDR3 loop spans 14 amino acids. CDR3 nucleotides: TGTGCCAGCAGAAGAGGGGGACAGGGTTACGAGCAGTACGTC. This codes for CASRRGGQGYEQYV.

The V call is TRBV7-2, the J call TRBJ2-1; D perhaps matches TRBD2 (6 bases). CDR1 and CDR2 from the germline V gene are SGHTA and FQGNSA. Deletions cut 1 base from V and 10 bases from J, with 17 bases between. The CDR3 contains 15 residues. CDR3 in amino acids: CASSLEVAGRGEQFF. The CDR3 nucleotides read TGTGCCAGCAGCTTAGAGGTTGCGGGGCGGGGCGAGCAGTTCTTC. The full variable domain, rest sourced from reference TRBV7-2 and TRBJ2-1, is GAGVSQSPSNKVTEKGKDVELRCDPISGHTALYWYRQSLGQGLEFLIYFQGNSAPDKSGLPSDRFSAERTGGSVSTLTIQRTQQEDSAVYLCASSLEVAGRGEQFFGPGTRLTVL.

This chain links TRBV4-1 with TRBJ2-5; 10 positions match TRBD2. The length of the CDR3 is 15 residues. J gave up 3 bases and V 1 base, and 2 bases lay outside the gene matches. CDR1 is MGHRA and CDR2 is YSYEKL in the germline V gene. CDR3 region: CASSQALAGEETQYF. Written as DNA, the CDR3 is TGCGCCAGCAGCCAAGCCCTAGCGGGGGAAGAGACCCAGTACTTC.

This rearrangement joins TRBV2 to TRBJ2-7; D is perhaps TRBD1 (5 bases). V was trimmed by 3 bases and J by 7 bases, leaving 16 bases between them. Germline V CDR1 and CDR2: SNHLY, FYNNEI. The CDR3 has 14 amino acids. The CDR3 loop reads CASSEYTGRREQYV. CDR3 coding DNA: TGTGCCAGCAGTGAGTATACAGGACGTCGAGAGCAGTACGTC.

The J gene is TRBJ1-5, the V gene TRBV4-1; D gene ambiguous. CDR3 length equals 14 residues. Germline V gene lookup returns CDR1 MGHRA and CDR2 YSYEKL. V lost 1 base and J 4 bases, leaving 8 bases between the germline ends. CDR3 loop: CASSQGLMNQPQHF. The CDR3 nucleotides are TGCGCCAGCAGCCAAGGGCTGATGAATCAGCCCCAGCATTTT.

The V gene is TRBV27, the J gene TRBJ2-7; 15 positions match TRBD2. Germline values: CDR1 MNHEY, CDR2 SMNVEV (reference sequence). V shed 0 bases and J 0 bases; nucleotides not matched to a gene: 12. The CDR3 contains 21 residues. CDR3 loop: CASSLSIMGTSGGFSSYEQYV. The CDR3 DNA sequence: TGTGCCAGCAGTTTATCGATAATGGGGACTAGCGGGGGGTTCAGCTCCTACGAGCAGTACGTC.

This chain joins TRBV10-3 and TRBJ1-4, with D possibly TRBD1 on 5 matching bases. V lost 4 bases and J lost 7, with 16 bases in between. Germline loops: CDR1 ENHRY, CDR2 SYGVKD. This CDR3 comprises 15 residues. In DNA form, the CDR3 reads TGTGCCATCAGTGCCGTCGGGACGGGGGGTGAAAAACTGTTTTTT. Protein product: CAISAVGTGGEKLFF.

To note about this clone: A read error may produce the germline difference seen at one junction end. The CDR3 is CASSEVWTGGLF. In nucleotides, the CDR3 is TGTGCCAGCAGTGAAGTTTGGACAGGGGGGCTCTTC. This chain joins TRBV2 and TRBJ2-1; 10 bases map to TRBD1. Looked up from germline, CDR1 is SNHLY and CDR2 is FYNNEI. The CDR3 consists of 12 residues.

V usage is TRBV24-1 and J usage is TRBJ1-2; 10 nucleotides line up with TRBD1. Germline assignment: CDR1 KGHDR and CDR2 SFDVKD. The CDR3 totals 14 residues. V lost 4 bases and J lost 7; bases outside the gene matches: 5. The chain's CDR3 is CATSDWDRGGGYTF. The CDR3 nucleotides are TGTGCCACCAGTGACTGGGACAGGGGAGGTGGCTACACCTTC.

The chain couples TRBV5-6 to TRBJ2-5; maybe TRBD1 (5 bases). Trimming pared 4 bases from V and 4 bases from J, leaving 17 bases between. This CDR3 contains 15 residues. The germline gives CDR1 SGHDT, CDR2 YYEEEE. CDR3 nucleotides: TGTGCCAGCAGCCCTAGTCCGACAGAGATAGAGACCCAGTACTTC. Encoded protein: CASSPSPTEIETQYF.

The rearrangement links TRBV6-1 to TRBJ1-2, with TRBD1 matching 8 bases. Germline V gene lookup returns CDR1 MNHNS and CDR2 SASEGT. Unmatched junction bases numbered 10, after V lost 7 bases and J lost 3 bases. The CDR3 consists of 15 residues. The CDR3 DNA reads as TGTGCCAGCACTAAGAAGGCAGGGGGCGACTATGGCTACACCTTC. This encodes CASTKKAGGDYGYTF.

In this sample, this clone turned up once. CDR3 region: CASSLKQPQETQYF. The CDR3 DNA is TGCGCCAGCAGCTTGAAACAGCCTCAAGAGACCCAGTACTTC. This chain uses TRBV5-1 with TRBJ2-5; D remains unclear. Trimming pared 1 base from V and 2 bases from J, leaving 9 bases between. This CDR3 has 14 residues. CDR1 is SGHRS and CDR2 is YFSETQ in the germline V gene.

The chain combines TRBV5-1 with TRBJ2-5; 12 bases line up with TRBD1. The CDR3 is 16 amino acids. The ends lost 0 bases at V and 6 bases at J; junction bases unmatched: 6. The V gene's germline CDR1 is SGHRS and CDR2 YFSETQ. CDR3 loop: CASSLAPGQGAKTQYF. As DNA, the CDR3 is TGCGCCAGCAGCTTGGCCCCGGGACAGGGGGCGAAGACCCAGTACTTC.

The chain recombines TRBV6-5 with TRBJ1-1; 8 positions match TRBD1. This CDR3 is built from 15 residues. The junction had 10 bases not matched to a gene; V was cut back by 0 bases and J by 10 bases. Germline-derived CDR1 and CDR2 are MNHEY and SVGAGI. CDR3 region: CASSYSYRGAGRAFF. The CDR3 nucleotides are TGTGCCAGCAGTTACTCTTACAGGGGGGCTGGTAGAGCTTTCTTT.